These T cell receptor beta chains were read from a single sample in a study of Ad26.COV2.S vaccination and SARS-CoV-2 variants. The protocol was immunoSEQ multiplex PCR, while the TCRdb copy is restricted to in-frame clones and leaves out a portion. The table has hundreds of thousands of clones, about 90% seen once. The starting material was peripheral blood, obtained in a trial of Ad26.COV2.S vaccine versus placebo. The receptors stem from a person between 18 and 59 years old who received the Ad26.COV2.S COVID-19 vaccine or a placebo. CDR3s include the opening cysteine and the closing phenylalanine or tryptophan. The order of the fields is clone size, J gene, D gene, V gene, CDR3 protein, CDR3 DNA. D genes are given only for firm matches. The size of a clone is reported for some rows only, either as once, few or many, or as a class for expanded clones.

. TRBJ2-3 . TRBV9 CASSSLGLLDTQYF TGTGCCAGCAGCTCACTGGGACTTCTAGATACGCAGTATTTT
. TRBJ2-2 . TRBV11-1 CASSRPRGHTGELFF TGTGCCAGCAGCCGCCCCCGGGGCCACACCGGGGAGCTGTTTTTT
. TRBJ2-1 . TRBV29-1 CSDSKGFEQFF TGCAGCGACTCGAAGGGGTTCGAGCAGTTCTTC
few TRBJ1-5 . TRBV5-1 CASSLAVGNQPQHF TGCGCCAGCAGCTTGGCCGTGGGGAATCAGCCCCAGCATTTT
. TRBJ1-2 . TRBV4-2 CASSLSGGVRDGYTF TGTGCCAGCAGCCTTAGTGGGGGAGTTCGAGATGGCTACACCTTC
few TRBJ2-7 . TRBV7-9 CASSLGTGGGDEQYF TGTGCCAGCAGCTTAGGCACAGGTGGAGGCGACGAGCAGTACTTC
. TRBJ2-4 TRBD2 TRBV4-1 CASSQDRLAGGNIQYF TGCGCCAGCAGCCAAGATCGGCTAGCGGGAGGGAACATTCAGTACTTC
. TRBJ1-1 . TRBV4-2 CASSQDGGEGAEAFF TGTGCCAGCAGCCAAGATGGGGGGGAAGGGGCTGAAGCTTTCTTT
once TRBJ2-1 TRBD2 TRBV30 CAWSVTSGPYNEQFF TGTGCCTGGAGTGTTACTAGCGGACCGTACAATGAGCAGTTCTTC
. TRBJ1-2 TRBD1 TRBV5-1 CASSGQGNYGYTF TGCGCCAGCAGCGGACAGGGAAACTATGGCTACACCTTC
. TRBJ2-2 TRBD1 TRBV2 CASNRDRGNTGELFF TGTGCCAGCAATAGGGACAGGGGGAACACCGGGGAGCTGTTTTTT
. TRBJ1-2 . TRBV7-8 CASSLEAGQNSYGYTF TGTGCCAGCAGCTTAGAGGCAGGGCAAAACAGCTATGGCTACACCTTC
few TRBJ1-2 . TRBV6-5 CASSYSIISTGGYTF TGTGCCAGCAGTTACTCGATAATTTCTACCGGTGGCTACACCTTC
. TRBJ2-3 . TRBV18 CASSPGTDTQYF TGTGCCAGCTCACCTGGCACAGATACGCAGTATTTT